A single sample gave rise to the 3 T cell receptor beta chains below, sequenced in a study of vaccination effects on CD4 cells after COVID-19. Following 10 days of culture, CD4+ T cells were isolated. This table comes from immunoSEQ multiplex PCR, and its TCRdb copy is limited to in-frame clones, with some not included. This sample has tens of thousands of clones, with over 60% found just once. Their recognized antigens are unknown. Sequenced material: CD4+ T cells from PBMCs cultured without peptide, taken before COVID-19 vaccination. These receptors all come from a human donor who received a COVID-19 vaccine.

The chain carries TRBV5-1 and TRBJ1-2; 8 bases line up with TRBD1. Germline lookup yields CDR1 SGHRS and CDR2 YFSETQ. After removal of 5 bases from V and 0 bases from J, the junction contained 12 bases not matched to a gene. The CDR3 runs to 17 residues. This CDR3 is CASRGPRGHSTNYGYTF. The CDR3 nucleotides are TGCGCCAGCAGGGGGCCCAGGGGGCATTCTACTAACTATGGCTACACCTTC.

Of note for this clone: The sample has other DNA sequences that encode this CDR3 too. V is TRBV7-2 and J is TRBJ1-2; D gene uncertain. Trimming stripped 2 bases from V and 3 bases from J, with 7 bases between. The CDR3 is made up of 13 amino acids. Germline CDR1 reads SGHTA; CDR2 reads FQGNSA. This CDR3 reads CASSLPGYYGYTF. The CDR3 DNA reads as TGTGCCAGCAGCTTACCGGGCTACTATGGCTACACCTTC.

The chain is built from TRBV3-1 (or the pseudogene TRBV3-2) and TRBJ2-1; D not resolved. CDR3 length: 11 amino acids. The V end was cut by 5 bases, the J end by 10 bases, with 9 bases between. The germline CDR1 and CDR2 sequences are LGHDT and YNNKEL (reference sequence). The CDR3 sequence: CASSNRLEQFF. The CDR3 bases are TGTGCCAGCAGCAACCGATTGGAGCAGTTCTTC.